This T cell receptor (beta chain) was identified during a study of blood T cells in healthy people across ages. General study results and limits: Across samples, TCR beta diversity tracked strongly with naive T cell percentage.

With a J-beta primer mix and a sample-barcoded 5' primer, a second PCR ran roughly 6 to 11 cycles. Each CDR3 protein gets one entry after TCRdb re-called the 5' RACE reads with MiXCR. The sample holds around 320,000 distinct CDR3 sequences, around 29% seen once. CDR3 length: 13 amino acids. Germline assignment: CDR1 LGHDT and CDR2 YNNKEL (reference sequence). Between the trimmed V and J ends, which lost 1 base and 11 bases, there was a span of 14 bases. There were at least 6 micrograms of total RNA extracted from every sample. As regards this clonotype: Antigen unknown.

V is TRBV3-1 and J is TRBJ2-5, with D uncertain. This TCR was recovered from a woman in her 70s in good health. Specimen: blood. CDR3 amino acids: CASSQAPVFLQYF. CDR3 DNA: TGTGCCAGCAGCCAAGCCCCTGTCTTTTTGCAGTACTTC.